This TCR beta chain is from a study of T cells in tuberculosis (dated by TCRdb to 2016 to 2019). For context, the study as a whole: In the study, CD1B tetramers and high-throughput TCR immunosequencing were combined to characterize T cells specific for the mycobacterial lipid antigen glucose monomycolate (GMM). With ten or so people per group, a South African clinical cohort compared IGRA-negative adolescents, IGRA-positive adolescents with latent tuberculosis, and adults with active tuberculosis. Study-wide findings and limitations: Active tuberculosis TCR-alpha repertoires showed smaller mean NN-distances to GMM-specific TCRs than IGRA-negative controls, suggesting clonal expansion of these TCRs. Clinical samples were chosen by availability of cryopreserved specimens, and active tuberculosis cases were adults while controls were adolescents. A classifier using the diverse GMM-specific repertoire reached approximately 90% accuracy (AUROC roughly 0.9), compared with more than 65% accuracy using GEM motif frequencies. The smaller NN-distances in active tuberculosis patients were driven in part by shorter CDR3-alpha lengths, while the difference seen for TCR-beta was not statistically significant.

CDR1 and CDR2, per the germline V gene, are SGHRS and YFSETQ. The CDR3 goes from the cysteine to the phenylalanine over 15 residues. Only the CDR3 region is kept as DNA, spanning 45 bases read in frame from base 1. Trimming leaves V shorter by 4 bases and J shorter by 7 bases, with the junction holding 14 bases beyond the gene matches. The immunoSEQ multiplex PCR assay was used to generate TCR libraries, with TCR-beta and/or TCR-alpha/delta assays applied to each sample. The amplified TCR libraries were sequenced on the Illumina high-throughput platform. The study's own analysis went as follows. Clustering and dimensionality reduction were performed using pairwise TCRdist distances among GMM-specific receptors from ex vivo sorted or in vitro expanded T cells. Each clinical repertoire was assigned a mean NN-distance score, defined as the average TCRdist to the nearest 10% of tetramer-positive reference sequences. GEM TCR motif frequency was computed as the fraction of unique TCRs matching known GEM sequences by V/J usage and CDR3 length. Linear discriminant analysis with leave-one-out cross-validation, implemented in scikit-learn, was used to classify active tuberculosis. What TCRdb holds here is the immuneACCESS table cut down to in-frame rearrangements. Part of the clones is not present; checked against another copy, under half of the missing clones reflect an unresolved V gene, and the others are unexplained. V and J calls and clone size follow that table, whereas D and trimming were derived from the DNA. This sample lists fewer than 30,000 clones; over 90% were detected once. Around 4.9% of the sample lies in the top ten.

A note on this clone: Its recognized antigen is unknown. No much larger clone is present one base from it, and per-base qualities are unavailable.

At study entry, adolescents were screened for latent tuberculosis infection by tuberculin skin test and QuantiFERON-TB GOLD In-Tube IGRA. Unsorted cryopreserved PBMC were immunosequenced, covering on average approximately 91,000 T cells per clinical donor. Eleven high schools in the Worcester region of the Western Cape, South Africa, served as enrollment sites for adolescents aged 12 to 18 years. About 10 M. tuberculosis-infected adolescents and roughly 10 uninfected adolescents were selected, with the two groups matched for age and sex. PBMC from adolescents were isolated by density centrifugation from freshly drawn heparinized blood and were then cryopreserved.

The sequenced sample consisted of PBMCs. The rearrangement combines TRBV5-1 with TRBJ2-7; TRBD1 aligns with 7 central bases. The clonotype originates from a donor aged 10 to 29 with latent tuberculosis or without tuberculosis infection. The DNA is TGCGCCAGCAGCGCCCGACAGGGAAGGGCTAGTGAGCAGTACTTC. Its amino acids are CASSARQGRASEQYF.